Sequencing of this T cell receptor (beta chain) was carried out in a study of Ad26.COV2.S vaccination and SARS-CoV-2 variants. Study as a whole: Each vaccinee took Ad26.COV2.S intramuscularly, once or twice 56 days apart.

Study observations and caveats: Marked by substantial breadth, spike-specific CD8+ and CD4+ T cell responses were reportedly seen after vaccination. Comparable non-spike TCR breadth was observed in vaccine and placebo recipients.

Points on this clone: Antigen specificity is unknown.

TCRdb's copy holds only in-frame clones and misses some; the assay was immunoSEQ multiplex PCR. Among some 240,000 clones listed, roughly 87% were seen once. Indicated treatment: over 15 received Ad26.COV2.S at low or high dose, single or two shots; several received placebo; per-sample allocation not given. On day 63 after the first injection, vaccine and placebo recipients gave samples. The administered vaccine (an Ad26 vector) expressed Wuhan-strain SARS-CoV-2 spike. CDR1 and CDR2 from the germline V gene are SNHLY and FYNNEI. Trimming took 5 bases from V and 2 from J, leaving 16 bases between them. The CDR3 extends over 16 amino acids.

The chain has TRBV2 and TRBJ1-5; a possible D gene is TRBD1 (5 bases). The TCR comes from a person aged 18-65 years who received the Ad26.COV2.S COVID-19 vaccine or a placebo. Sequenced material: peripheral blood, taken in a trial of Ad26.COV2.S vaccine versus placebo. CDR3 DNA: TGTGCCAGCAGTTCTTGGGGGGGAGGTGGCAATCAGCCCCAGCATTTT. Translation: CASSSWGGGGNQPQHF.